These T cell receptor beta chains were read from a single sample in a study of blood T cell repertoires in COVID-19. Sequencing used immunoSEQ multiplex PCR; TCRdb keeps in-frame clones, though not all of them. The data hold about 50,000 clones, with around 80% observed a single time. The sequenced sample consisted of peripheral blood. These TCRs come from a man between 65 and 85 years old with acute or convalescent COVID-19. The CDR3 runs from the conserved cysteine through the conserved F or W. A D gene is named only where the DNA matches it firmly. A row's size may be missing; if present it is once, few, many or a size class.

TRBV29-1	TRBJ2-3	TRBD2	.	TGCAGCGTTGAAGATTCCCGGGCGGGAGGGGGAGCAGATACGCAGTATTTT	CSVEDSRAGGGADTQYF
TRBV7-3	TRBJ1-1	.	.	TGTGCCAGCAGCTTAGCCTTCACTGGGCGGAACACTGAAGCTTTCTTT	CASSLAFTGRNTEAFF
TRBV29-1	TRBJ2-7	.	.	TGCAGCGGACTGGCATCCTACGAGCAGTACTTC	CSGLASYEQYF
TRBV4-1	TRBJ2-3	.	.	TGCGCCAGCAGCCAGGGCAGGGCAACAGATACGCAGTATTTT	CASSQGRATDTQYF
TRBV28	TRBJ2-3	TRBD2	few	TGTGCCAGCAGCGGGACTAGCGAATTGGCAGATACGCAGTATTTT	CASSGTSELADTQYF
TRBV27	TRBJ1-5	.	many	TGTGCCAGCAGTCTGACGGGGCAGCCCCAGCATTTT	CASSLTGQPQHF
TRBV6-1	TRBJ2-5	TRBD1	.	TGTGCCAGCAGTGAATATAGAAGGGGACAGGATACCCAAGAGACCCAGTACTTC	CASSEYRRGQDTQETQYF
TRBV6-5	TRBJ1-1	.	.	TGTGCCAGCAGCCGTAACAAGAACACTGAAGCTTTCTTT	CASSRNKNTEAFF
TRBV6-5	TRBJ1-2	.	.	TGTGCCAGCCGAATCGGATCAGGGCCAAACTATGGCTACACCTTC	CASRIGSGPNYGYTF
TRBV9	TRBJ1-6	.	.	TGTGCCAGCAGCGTGGGCAATAATTCACCCCTCCACTTT	CASSVGNNSPLHF
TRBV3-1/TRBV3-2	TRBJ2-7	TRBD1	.	TGTGCCAGCAGCCCGGGACAGGGGGTGTCCTACGAGCAGTACTTC	CASSPGQGVSYEQYF
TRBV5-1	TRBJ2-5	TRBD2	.	TGCGCCAGCAGCCAAACTAGCGGGGGCCAAGAGACCCAGTACTTC	CASSQTSGGQETQYF
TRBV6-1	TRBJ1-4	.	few	TGTGCCAGCAGTGAAGCGCTACAGGCAAAACTGTTTTTT	CASSEALQAKLFF
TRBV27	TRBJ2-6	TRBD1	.	TGTGCCAGCAGTTTGCACAGGGGCTCTGGGGCCAACGTCCTGACTTTC	CASSLHRGSGANVLTF
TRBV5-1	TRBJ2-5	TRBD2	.	TGCGCCAGCAGACCGGACTGGGGAGGGGTGACCCAGTACTTC	CASRPDWGGVTQYF
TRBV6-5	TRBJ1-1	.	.	TGTGCCAGCAGGACCGGGAGGCACACTGAAGCTTTCTTT	CASRTGRHTEAFF
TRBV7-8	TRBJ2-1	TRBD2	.	TGTGCCAGCAGCTTGATACTAGCGGGGGCGGACAATGAGCAGTTCTTC	CASSLILAGADNEQFF
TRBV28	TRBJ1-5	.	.	TGTGCCAGCAGTCCTCCAGGGTATCAGCCCCAGCATTTT	CASSPPGYQPQHF
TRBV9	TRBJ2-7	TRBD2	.	TGTGCCAGCAGCGGCGGACCTAGCGGCTACGAGCAGTACTTC	CASSGGPSGYEQYF
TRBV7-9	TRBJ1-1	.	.	TGTGCCAGCAGCTTATCCTGGGGGCGAGAAAACACTGAAGCTTTCTTT	CASSLSWGRENTEAFF
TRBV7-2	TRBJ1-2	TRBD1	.	TGTGCCAGCAGCCCTCGGGACAGCCCTGATGGCTACACCTTC	CASSPRDSPDGYTF
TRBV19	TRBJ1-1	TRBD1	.	TGTGCCAGTAGCACAGGGGACTCGAGAGTCACTGAAGCTTTCTTT	CASSTGDSRVTEAFF
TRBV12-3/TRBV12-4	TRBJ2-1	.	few	TGTGCCAGCAGTCCCAGAAACAATGAGCAGTTCTTC	CASSPRNNEQFF
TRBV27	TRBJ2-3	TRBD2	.	TGTGCCAGCAGACGAGCGCTTAGCGGGGGCCCCTCAGATACGCAGTATTTT	CASRRALSGGPSDTQYF
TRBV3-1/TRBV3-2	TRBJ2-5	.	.	TGTGCCAGCAGCTCGGTGGAGGAGACCCAGTACTTC	CASSSVEETQYF
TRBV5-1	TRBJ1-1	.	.	TGCGCCAGCAGCCCCGACCAGGGGACTGAAGCTTTCTTT	CASSPDQGTEAFF
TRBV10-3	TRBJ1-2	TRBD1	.	TGTGCCACGGAGGGGGGACAGGGGGCTGACTATGGCTACACCTTC	CATEGGQGADYGYTF